A selection of T cell receptor beta chains follows, all from one sample in a study of Ad26.COV2.S vaccination and SARS-CoV-2 variants. TCRdb's table, derived via immunoSEQ multiplex PCR, lists solely in-frame clones and lacks some. This table has about 320,000 clones, around 84% appearing once. The source material was peripheral blood, sampled in a trial of Ad26.COV2.S vaccine versus placebo. Source of these receptors: a person aged 18-60 years who received the Ad26.COV2.S COVID-19 vaccine or a placebo. CDR3s include the opening cysteine and the closing phenylalanine or tryptophan. The D gene is left open where the match is weak. Some rows mark clone size as missing; the rest say once, few, many or name a class of expanded clone.

V: TRBV5-4; size: .; length: 15; D: TRBD1; J: TRBJ2-1; DNA: TGTGCCAGCAGCTGGGACAGGGGGACCTACAATGAGCAGTTCTTC; CDR3: CASSWDRGTYNEQFF
V: TRBV27; size: .; length: 17; D: TRBD1; J: TRBJ1-3; DNA: TGTGCCAGCAGTTCCACCGGGACAGTAATCTCTGGAAACACCATATATTTT; CDR3: CASSSTGTVISGNTIYF
V: TRBV6-5; size: .; length: 15; D: .; J: TRBJ1-6; DNA: TGTGCCAGCGAGATGCAGGGACTTTATAATTCACCCCTCCACTTT; CDR3: CASEMQGLYNSPLHF
V: TRBV11-2; size: .; length: 15; D: .; J: TRBJ1-5; DNA: TGTGCCAGCAGCTTAGACAGGGGAGGAGATCAGCCCCAGCATTTT; CDR3: CASSLDRGGDQPQHF
V: TRBV27; size: .; length: 16; D: .; J: TRBJ2-2; DNA: TGTGCCAGCAGTTTACCTCTGGGGGGCGACACCGGGGAGCTGTTTTTT; CDR3: CASSLPLGGDTGELFF
V: TRBV30; size: .; length: 12; D: .; J: TRBJ1-2; DNA: TGTGCCTGGAGTGCGACAGGCGTTGGCTACACCTTC; CDR3: CAWSATGVGYTF
V: TRBV27; size: .; length: 17; D: TRBD2; J: TRBJ2-1; DNA: TGTGCCAGCACCCCTCGGACTAGCGCCCGGGCCTACAATGAGCAGTTCTTC; CDR3: CASTPRTSARAYNEQFF
V: TRBV6-2/TRBV6-3; size: .; length: 13; D: .; J: TRBJ1-2; DNA: TGTGCCAGCAGTCGAGACAGGCGCTATGGCTACACCTTC; CDR3: CASSRDRRYGYTF
V: TRBV30; size: once; length: 14; D: .; J: TRBJ1-2; DNA: TGTGCCTGGAATCAGATCAGGGGACTTGGTGGCTACACCTTC; CDR3: CAWNQIRGLGGYTF
V: TRBV12-3/TRBV12-4; size: .; length: 13; D: .; J: TRBJ2-7; DNA: TGTGCCAGCAGTTCAACTTCCACCTACGAGCAGTACTTC; CDR3: CASSSTSTYEQYF
V: TRBV5-1; size: .; length: 13; D: TRBD2; J: TRBJ2-1; DNA: TGCGCCAGCAGCTCGGGGGGAGGGAATGAGCAGTTCTTC; CDR3: CASSSGGGNEQFF
V: TRBV6-2/TRBV6-3; size: .; length: 14; D: .; J: TRBJ1-3; DNA: TGTGCCAGCAGTTCGGCAGCCTCTGGAAACACCATATATTTT; CDR3: CASSSAASGNTIYF
V: TRBV6-1; size: once; length: 12; D: TRBD1; J: TRBJ2-7; DNA: TGTGCTAGCAGTGAACCAGGGGGCGAGCAGTACTTC; CDR3: CASSEPGGEQYF
V: TRBV9; size: .; length: 15; D: TRBD1; J: TRBJ2-3; DNA: TGTGCCAGCAGCGCCGACAGGGGGCCAACAGATACGCAGTATTTT; CDR3: CASSADRGPTDTQYF
V: TRBV20-1; size: .; length: 13; D: .; J: TRBJ1-2; DNA: TGCAGTGCTAGTGGCGGGGCAAACTATGGCTACACCTTC; CDR3: CSASGGANYGYTF
V: TRBV19; size: .; length: 17; D: TRBD2; J: TRBJ2-5; DNA: TGTGCCAGTAGTCCACCAGTGTGGTCTAGCGGGGGAGCGACCCAGTACTTC; CDR3: CASSPPVWSSGGATQYF
V: TRBV3-1/TRBV3-2; size: .; length: 16; D: TRBD1; J: TRBJ2-2; DNA: TGTGCCAGCAGCCACCGGGACAGGGTGAACACCGGGGAGCTGTTTTTT; CDR3: CASSHRDRVNTGELFF
V: TRBV27; size: .; length: 13; D: .; J: TRBJ1-1; DNA: TGTGCCAGCAAGCTTCAGACCTACACTGAAGCTTTCTTT; CDR3: CASKLQTYTEAFF
V: TRBV7-9; size: .; length: 14; D: .; J: TRBJ1-3; DNA: TGTGCCAGCAGCTCACAGGGTCAGGTGGAGACCATATATTTT; CDR3: CASSSQGQVETIYF
V: TRBV18; size: .; length: 16; D: TRBD1; J: TRBJ1-5; DNA: TGTGCCAGCTCACCACCCGGGACAGGAGAGGGCCAGCCCCAGCATTTT; CDR3: CASSPPGTGEGQPQHF
V: TRBV5-1; size: .; length: 16; D: TRBD1; J: TRBJ1-5; DNA: TGCGCCAGCAGCTTGGATGGCCAGGGGGGCAATCAGCCCCAGCATTTT; CDR3: CASSLDGQGGNQPQHF
V: TRBV7-9; size: .; length: 12; D: .; J: TRBJ2-7; DNA: TGTGCCAGCAGCTTAGTAGAGCACGAGCAGTACTTC; CDR3: CASSLVEHEQYF
V: TRBV19; size: .; length: 13; D: TRBD1; J: TRBJ2-1; DNA: TGTGCCAGTAGGAGGGGACAGGGCGATGAGCAGTTCTTC; CDR3: CASRRGQGDEQFF
V: TRBV5-4; size: .; length: 14; D: .; J: TRBJ1-4; DNA: TGTGCCAGCAGCTTGGACTCAAGGGGTGAAAAACTGTTTTTT; CDR3: CASSLDSRGEKLFF
V: TRBV4-1; size: .; length: 13; D: .; J: TRBJ2-7; DNA: TGCGCCAGCAGCCTAGGGGTACAGTACGAGCAGTACTTC; CDR3: CASSLGVQYEQYF
V: TRBV6-1; size: .; length: 17; D: TRBD1; J: TRBJ1-4; DNA: TGTGCCAGCAGTGGAGAGGTTGGGACAGGGAGGGGTGAAAAACTGTTTTTT; CDR3: CASSGEVGTGRGEKLFF
V: TRBV5-4; size: .; length: 15; D: .; J: TRBJ2-5; DNA: TGTGCCAGCAGCTGGAGGGCGGGAACTCAAGAGACCCAGTACTTC; CDR3: CASSWRAGTQETQYF
V: TRBV19; size: .; length: 15; D: TRBD1; J: TRBJ2-7; DNA: TGTGCCAGTACCCCAGGGGTGGGACAGGGGTACGAGCAGTACTTC; CDR3: CASTPGVGQGYEQYF
V: TRBV5-4; size: once; length: 16; D: TRBD1; J: TRBJ2-4; DNA: TGTGCCAGCAGCCGACAGGGATTGAGTCCCAAAAACATTCAGTACTTC; CDR3: CASSRQGLSPKNIQYF
V: TRBV18; size: .; length: 15; D: .; J: TRBJ1-1; DNA: TGTGCCAGCTCACCTTCGACAGGAGTGAACACTGAAGCTTTCTTT; CDR3: CASSPSTGVNTEAFF
V: TRBV6-5; size: .; length: 14; D: .; J: TRBJ1-6; DNA: TGTGCCAGCAGTCCAGGGAATTATAATTCACCCCTCCACTTT; CDR3: CASSPGNYNSPLHF
V: TRBV15; size: .; length: 13; D: .; J: TRBJ2-5; DNA: TGTGCCACCAGCAGAGGGCATTCGGAGACCCAGTACTTC; CDR3: CATSRGHSETQYF